This entry is about one T cell receptor (beta chain). Clones were sequenced by immunoSEQ multiplex PCR, and TCRdb holds only the in-frame ones, with some missing. The profile shows 95,000 to 100,000 clones, 85% of them singletons. The data belong to a study of blood T cell repertoires in COVID-19. This CDR3 is built from 14 residues. The germline V and J ends were trimmed by 6 bases and 1 base, with 10 bases remaining between them. CDR1 SEHNR and CDR2 FQNEAQ come from the germline V gene (reference sequence). The sequence was obtained from a woman aged 70 to 79 with active or convalescent COVID-19. Sequencing was done on a sample of peripheral blood. The chain joins TRBV7-9 to TRBJ2-1; maybe TRBD1 (5 bases). The CDR3: CASRGQGSYNEQFF. The DNA for the CDR3 is TGTGCCAGCAGAGGGCAGGGATCCTACAATGAGCAGTTCTTC.